The present T cell receptor (beta chain) was sequenced within a study of CD8+ T cells in alopecia areata. Study information: Administration of oral tofacitinib to treated patients was at 5 to 10 mg twice daily.

Once RNA had been extracted, it was reverse transcribed into cDNA to act as the sequencing template. Produced via immunoSEQ multiplex PCR; TCRdb's table is partial and in-frame only. The sample has 140,000 to 150,000 clones, roughly 50% seen once; the top ten hold under 8%. Overall study results and limits: The study found higher clonality in lesional than normal scalp, especially in alopecia totalis/universalis.

The ends were cut back, 1 base at V and 6 bases at J, with 13 bases in the middle. Germline CDR1 and CDR2: SQVTM and ANQGSEA. This CDR3 has 14 amino acids. A few counts support this clone. Its specificity is not known. Samples from alopecia areata patients were lesional scalp punch biopsies and peripheral blood. Cell sorting was applied to PBMCs, and CD4+ and CD8+ T cells were collected. The V gene is TRBV29-1, the J gene TRBJ2-1, with D unclear. This material consisted of CD4+ T cells sorted from blood, taken at week 0. The receptor comes from a human donor with alopecia areata. The CDR3 sequence: CSVEGRGPPNEQFF. The CDR3 bases are TGCAGCGTTGAAGGTCGAGGACCCCCCAATGAGCAGTTCTTC.